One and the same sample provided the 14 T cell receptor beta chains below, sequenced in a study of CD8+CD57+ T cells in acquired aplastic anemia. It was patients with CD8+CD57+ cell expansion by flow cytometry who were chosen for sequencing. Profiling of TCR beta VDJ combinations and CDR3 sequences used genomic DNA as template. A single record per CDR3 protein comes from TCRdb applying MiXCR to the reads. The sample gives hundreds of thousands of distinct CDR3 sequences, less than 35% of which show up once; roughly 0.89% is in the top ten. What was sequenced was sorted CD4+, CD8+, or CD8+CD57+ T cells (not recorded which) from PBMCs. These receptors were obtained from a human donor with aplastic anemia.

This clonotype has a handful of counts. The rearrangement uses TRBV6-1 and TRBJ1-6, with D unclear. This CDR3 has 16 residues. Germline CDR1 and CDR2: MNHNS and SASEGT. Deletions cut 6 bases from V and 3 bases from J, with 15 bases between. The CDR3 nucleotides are TGTGCCAGCAGACACGATGGAGGTTTCTATAATTCACCCCTCCACTTT. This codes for CASRHDGGFYNSPLHF.

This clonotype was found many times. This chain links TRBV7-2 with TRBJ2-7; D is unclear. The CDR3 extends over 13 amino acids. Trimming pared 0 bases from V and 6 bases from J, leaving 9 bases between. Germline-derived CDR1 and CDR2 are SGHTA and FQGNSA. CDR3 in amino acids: CASSLAGLGEQYF. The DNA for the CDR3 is TGTGCCAGCAGCTTAGCAGGGCTCGGCGAGCAGTACTTC.

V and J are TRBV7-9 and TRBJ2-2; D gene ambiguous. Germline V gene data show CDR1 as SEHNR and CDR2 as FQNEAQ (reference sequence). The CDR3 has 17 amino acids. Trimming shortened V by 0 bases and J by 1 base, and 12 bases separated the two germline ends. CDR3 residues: CASSLAGPIMNTGELFF. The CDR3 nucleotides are TGTGCCAGCAGCTTAGCAGGACCGATTATGAACACCGGGGAGCTGTTTTTT.

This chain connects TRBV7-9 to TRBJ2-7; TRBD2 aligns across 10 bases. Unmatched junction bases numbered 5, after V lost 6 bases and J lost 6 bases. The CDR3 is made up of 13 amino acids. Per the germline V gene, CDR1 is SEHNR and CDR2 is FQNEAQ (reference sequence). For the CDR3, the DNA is TGTGCCAGCAGATCCACTAGCGGGGCCGAGCAGTACTTC. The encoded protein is CASRSTSGAEQYF.

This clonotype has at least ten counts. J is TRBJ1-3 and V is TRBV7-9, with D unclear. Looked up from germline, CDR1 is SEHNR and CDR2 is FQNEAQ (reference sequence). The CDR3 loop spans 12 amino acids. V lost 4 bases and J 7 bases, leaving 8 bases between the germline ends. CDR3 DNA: TGTGCCAGCAGCTCGGAAGGGAACACCATATATTTT. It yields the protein CASSSEGNTIYF.

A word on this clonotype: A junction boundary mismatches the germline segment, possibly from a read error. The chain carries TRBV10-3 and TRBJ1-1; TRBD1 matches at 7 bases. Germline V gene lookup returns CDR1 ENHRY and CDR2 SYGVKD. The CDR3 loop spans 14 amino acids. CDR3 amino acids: CASSQTGMDTEAFF. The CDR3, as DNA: TGTGCCAGCAGTCAGACAGGGATGGACACTGAAGCTTTCTTT.

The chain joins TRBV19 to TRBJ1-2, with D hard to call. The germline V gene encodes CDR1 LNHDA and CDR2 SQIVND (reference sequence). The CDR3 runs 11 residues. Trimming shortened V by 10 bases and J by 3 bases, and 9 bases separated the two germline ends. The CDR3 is CATRWDYGYTF. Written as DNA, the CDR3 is TGTGCCACCCGGTGGGACTATGGCTACACCTTC.

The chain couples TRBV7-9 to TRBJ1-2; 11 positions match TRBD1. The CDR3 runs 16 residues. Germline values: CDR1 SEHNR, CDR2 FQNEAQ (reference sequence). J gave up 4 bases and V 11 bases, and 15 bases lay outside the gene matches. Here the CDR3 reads CAGSTGQGDRGYGYTF. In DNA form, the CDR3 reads TGTGCCGGATCCACGGGACAGGGGGACAGGGGCTATGGCTACACCTTC.

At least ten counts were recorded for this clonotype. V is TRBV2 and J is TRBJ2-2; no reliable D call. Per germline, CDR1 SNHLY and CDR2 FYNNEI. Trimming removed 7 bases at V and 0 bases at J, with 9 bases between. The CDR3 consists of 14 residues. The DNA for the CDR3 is TGTGCCAGCAAACCTGGCGCGAACACCGGGGAGCTGTTTTTT. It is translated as CASKPGANTGELFF. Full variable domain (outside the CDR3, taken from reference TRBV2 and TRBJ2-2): EPEVTQTPSHQVTQMGQEVILRCVPISNHLYFYWYRQILGQKVEFLVSFYNNEISEKSEIFDDQFSVERPDGSNFTLKIRSTKLEDSAMYFCASKPGANTGELFFGEGSRLTVL.

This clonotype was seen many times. The CDR3: CATSRSTNEKLFF. CDR3 DNA: TGTGCCACCAGCAGATCAACTAATGAAAAACTGTTTTTT. The V gene is TRBV15, the J gene TRBJ1-4; no reliable D call. The ends were cut back, 2 bases at V and 0 bases at J, with 1 base in the middle. CDR3 length equals 13 residues. The V gene's germline CDR1 is LNHNV and CDR2 YYDKDF (reference sequence).

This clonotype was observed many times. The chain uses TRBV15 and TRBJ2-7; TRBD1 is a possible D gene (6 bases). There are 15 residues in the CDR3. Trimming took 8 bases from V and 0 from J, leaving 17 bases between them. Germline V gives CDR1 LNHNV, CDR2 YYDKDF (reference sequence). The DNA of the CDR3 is TGTGCCACCCGGGATGGGGGCATATCCTCCTACGAGCAGTACTTC. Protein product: CATRDGGISSYEQYF.

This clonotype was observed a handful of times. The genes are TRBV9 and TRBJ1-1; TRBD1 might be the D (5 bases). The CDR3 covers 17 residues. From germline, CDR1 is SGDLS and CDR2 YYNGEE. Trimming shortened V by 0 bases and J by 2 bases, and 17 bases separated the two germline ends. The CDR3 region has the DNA TGTGCCAGCAGCGTAGACGGGTATGGGGGGTACAACACTGAAGCTTTCTTT. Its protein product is CASSVDGYGGYNTEAFF.

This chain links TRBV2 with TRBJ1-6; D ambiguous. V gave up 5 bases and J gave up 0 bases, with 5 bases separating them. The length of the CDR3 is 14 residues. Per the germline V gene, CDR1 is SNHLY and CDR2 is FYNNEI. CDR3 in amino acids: CASSYFSYNSPLHF. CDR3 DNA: TGTGCCAGCAGTTACTTCTCCTATAATTCACCCCTCCACTTT.

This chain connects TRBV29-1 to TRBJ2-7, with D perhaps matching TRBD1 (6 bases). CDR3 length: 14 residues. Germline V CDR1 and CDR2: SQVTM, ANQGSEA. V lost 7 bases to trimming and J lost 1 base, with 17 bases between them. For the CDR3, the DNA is TGCAGCGCCACTAAGGACAGTTCGTCCTACGAGCAGTACTTC. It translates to CSATKDSSSYEQYF.